This T cell receptor beta chain is drawn from a study of CD8 T cells in ankylosing spondylitis. This clonotype was observed a few times. TCRdb recomputed calls from the 5' RACE reads with MiXCR, one row per CDR3 protein. The table includes 300,000 to 350,000 distinct CDR3 sequences, roughly 12% detected once. This TCR derives from a female donor with ankylosing spondylitis or in good health (not recorded which). What was sequenced was blood, either unsorted or a sorted T cell fraction (not recorded which).

The CDR3 sequence: CSARTRTEQFF. Here the CDR3 DNA reads TGCAGTGCTAGGACTAGGACTGAGCAGTTCTTC. The rearrangement links TRBV20-1 to TRBJ2-1; the D gene is possibly TRBD2 (6 bases). The CDR3 totals 11 residues. CDR1 and CDR2 (germline): DFQATT, SNEGSKA (reference sequence). V was shortened by 3 bases and J by 9 bases, with 9 bases between the two germline ends.